The 25 T cell receptor beta chains listed next were all sequenced from one sample in a study of cytotoxic CD8 clonotypes in ibrutinib-treated CLL. Generated by immunoSEQ multiplex PCR, the TCRdb table keeps only in-frame clones and is missing some. The data contain approximately 57,000 clones, over 55% of them singletons. The sequenced sample was PBMCs, obtained after 24 months of ibrutinib treatment. Every receptor here comes from a human donor with chronic lymphocytic leukemia.

The rearrangement uses TRBV5-4 and TRBJ2-7; D is perhaps TRBD2 (5 bases). From germline, CDR1 is SGHNT and CDR2 YYREEE (reference sequence). V gave up 10 bases and J gave up 4 bases, with 15 bases separating them. The CDR3 runs to 12 residues. CDR3 amino acids: CAGSDFPYEQYF. In DNA, the CDR3 is TGTGCCGGGAGCGATTTTCCTTACGAGCAGTACTTC. The entire variable domain, with the rest obtained from reference TRBV5-4 and TRBJ2-7, is as follows: ETGVTQSPTHLIKTRGQQVTLRCSSQSGHNTVSWYQQALGQGPQFIFQYYREEENGRGNFPPRFSGLQFPNYSSELNVNALELDDSALYLCAGSDFPYEQYFGPGTRLTVT.

The chain couples TRBV5-4 to TRBJ2-3, with TRBD2 matching 8 bases. The CDR3 is made up of 18 amino acids. Germline CDR1 SGHNT, CDR2 YYREEE (reference sequence). Trimming took 4 bases from V and 2 from J; bases not matched to a gene: 15. The CDR3 is CASSGVNGRAPNTDTQYF. The CDR3 DNA follows: TGTGCCAGCAGCGGGGTAAACGGGAGGGCCCCTAACACAGATACGCAGTATTTT.

The count of this clone is one. The J gene is TRBJ2-2, the V gene TRBV28; D gene ambiguous. In germline, CDR1 is MDHEN, CDR2 SYDVKM. This CDR3 region has 16 residues. The germline V and J ends were trimmed by 3 bases and 7 bases, with 18 bases remaining between them. The CDR3, as DNA: TGTGCCAGCAGTTTGGTCGGGTTGGTATTTCACGGGGAGCTGTTTTTT. Translating it yields CASSLVGLVFHGELFF.

The chain carries TRBV18 and TRBJ2-5; 12 nucleotides agree with TRBD1. Germline values: CDR1 KGHSH, CDR2 LQKENI. This CDR3 is built from 15 residues. V lost 4 bases and J lost 5; bases outside the gene matches: 5. CDR3: CASSHGTGGWETQYF. The CDR3 DNA reads TGTGCCAGCTCACACGGGACAGGGGGCTGGGAGACCCAGTACTTC.

This clone was seen a few times. CDR3 sequence reads: CSAAQRGEWETQYF. CDR3 DNA: TGCAGCGCCGCCCAGCGGGGGGAATGGGAGACCCAGTACTTC. The rearrangement joins TRBV29-1 to TRBJ2-5; 9 nucleotides align to TRBD2. V shed 7 bases, J shed 5 bases, and the junction held 11 bases outside the gene matches. Germline V gene lookup returns CDR1 SQVTM and CDR2 ANQGSEA. This CDR3 is 14 amino acids long.

The chain couples TRBV19 to TRBJ2-7; D gene uncertain. Germline CDR1 reads LNHDA; CDR2 reads SQIVND (reference sequence). The CDR3 totals 13 residues. V lost 3 bases and J lost 2, with 8 bases in between. The CDR3 coding sequence is TGTGCCAGTAGTATCCGTAATGCCTACGAGCAGTACTTC. Protein product: CASSIRNAYEQYF.

This clone was recorded a few times. The V gene is TRBV6-5, the J gene TRBJ2-7; D uncertain. Between the trimmed V and J ends, which lost 5 bases and 4 bases, there was a span of 9 bases. Germline V gives CDR1 MNHEY, CDR2 SVGAGI. The CDR3 runs to 12 residues. The CDR3, as DNA: TGTGCCAGCAGTCAAGGTCGTTACGAGCAGTACTTC. Its translation is CASSQGRYEQYF.

This clone came up a few times. In DNA, the CDR3 is TGTGCCAGCGAGAGTACAGGACACCCTCAAGAGACCCAGTACTTC. Translation gives CASESTGHPQETQYF. The chain recombines TRBV7-8 with TRBJ2-5; perhaps TRBD1 as D (5 bases). Germline V lookup: CDR1 SGHVS, CDR2 FQNEAQ. The CDR3 totals 15 residues. The germline V and J ends were trimmed by 8 bases and 2 bases, with 18 bases remaining between them.

This clone appeared a few times. The chain links TRBV11-3 to TRBJ2-1; 7 bases are a match to TRBD2. CDR3 length: 16 residues. Germline CDR1 is SGHNT and CDR2 is YENEEA. J was trimmed by 5 bases and V by 4 bases; bases with no gene match: 11. CDR3 region: CASSSPSGGVDNEQFF. The CDR3 DNA reads TGTGCCAGCAGCTCCCCCTCGGGGGGAGTAGACAATGAGCAGTTCTTC.

Here the CDR3 reads CASSLYSSSYNEQFF. In DNA, the CDR3 is TGTGCCAGCAGCTTATACTCGAGCTCCTACAATGAGCAGTTCTTC. J is TRBJ2-1 and V is TRBV11-2; D ambiguous. The CDR3 is made up of 15 amino acids. Germline V gives CDR1 SGHAT, CDR2 FQNNGV. V was clipped by 2 bases and J by 0 bases, with 8 bases between them.

Many counts were recorded for this clone. This sequence joins TRBV7-2 and TRBJ2-3, with 8 bases lining up with TRBD2. After removal of 3 bases from V and 4 bases from J, the junction contained 6 bases not matched to a gene. The CDR3 sequence is 15 residues long. Germline CDR1 reads SGHTA; CDR2 reads FQGNSA. The CDR3 loop reads CASSFASGGADTQYF. DNA of the CDR3: TGTGCCAGCAGCTTTGCCAGCGGGGGCGCAGATACGCAGTATTTT.

CDR3 DNA sequence: TGTGCCAGCAGCGTATCCACTGGTAGCACAGATACGCAGTATTTT. It codes for CASSVSTGSTDTQYF. The chain joins TRBV9 to TRBJ2-3; no firm D call. Trimming left V 1 base short and J 0 bases short, with 9 bases between. Per the germline V gene, CDR1 is SGDLS and CDR2 is YYNGEE. The CDR3 runs 15 residues. Using reference TRBV9 and TRBJ2-3 for the parts outside the CDR3, the full variable domain is DSGVTQTPKHLITATGQRVTLRCSPRSGDLSVYWYQQSLDQGLQFLIQYYNGEERAKGNILERFSAQQFPDLHSELNLSSLELGDSALYFCASSVSTGSTDTQYFGPGTRLTVL.

The chain combines TRBV29-1 with TRBJ2-3, with 11 bases matching TRBD1. The CDR3 loop spans 13 amino acids. V lost 4 bases and J lost 4; bases outside the gene matches: 1. Germline assignment: CDR1 SQVTM and CDR2 ANQGSEA. The CDR3 loop is CSVGTGGADTQYF. The CDR3 DNA sequence: TGCAGCGTTGGGACAGGGGGCGCAGATACGCAGTATTTT.

This clone has only one observation. The chain employs TRBV18 and TRBJ1-2; 8 bases align to TRBD1. Germline loops: CDR1 KGHSH, CDR2 LQKENI. CDR3 size: 15 residues. Losses at the gene ends were 3 bases for V and 2 bases for J; bases not matched to a gene: 5. The CDR3 protein is CASSPRQGSNYGYTF. CDR3 in DNA: TGTGCCAGCTCACCTCGACAGGGGAGCAACTATGGCTACACCTTC.

The chain joins TRBV6-5 to TRBJ2-7, with D unclear. The germline V and J ends were trimmed by 6 bases and 7 bases, with 16 bases remaining between them. The CDR3 sequence is 13 residues long. Germline-derived CDR1 and CDR2 are MNHEY and SVGAGI. The CDR3, as DNA: TGTGCCAGCAGCGATTCGAGAGCGAGGGAGCAGTACGTC. Translating gives CASSDSRAREQYV.

V gene TRBV19 combines with J gene TRBJ2-3, with D perhaps TRBD2 (6 bases). CDR3 size: 18 residues. Germline V lookup: CDR1 LNHDA, CDR2 SQIVND (reference sequence). V gave up 0 bases and J gave up 2 bases, with 18 bases separating them. The CDR3 loop is CASSIDQAGFSATDTQYF. CDR3 nucleotide sequence: TGTGCCAGTAGTATAGATCAGGCGGGGTTCTCCGCCACAGATACGCAGTATTTT.

This clone was observed once. The rearrangement uses TRBV27 and TRBJ2-7; D remains ambiguous. The V end was cut by 6 bases, the J end by 6 bases, with 12 bases between. The length of the CDR3 is 12 residues. The germline V gene encodes CDR1 MNHEY and CDR2 SMNVEV (reference sequence). In DNA, the CDR3 is TGTGCCAGCAGCAGAGGTCCCCTCGAGCAGTACTTC. Protein product: CASSRGPLEQYF.

This clone was seen repeatedly, ten times or more. The chain is built from TRBV9 and TRBJ2-7; D is uncertain. The CDR3 length is 14 residues. Germline V CDR1 and CDR2: SGDLS, YYNGEE. Trimming took 5 bases from V and 2 from J, leaving 14 bases between them. DNA for the CDR3: TGTGCCAGCAGTGAAGACCAAGGCCCCTACGAGCAGTACTTC. Translation: CASSEDQGPYEQYF.

This clone was seen only a few times. The genes are TRBV4-2 and TRBJ2-2; 9 nucleotides agree with TRBD1. This CDR3 has 17 amino acids. Losses at the gene ends were 1 base for V and 6 bases for J; bases not matched to a gene: 9. Per the germline V gene, CDR1 is LGHNA and CDR2 is YNFKEQ. The CDR3 sequence: CASSQGNRGLFAGELFF. As DNA, the CDR3 is TGTGCCAGCAGCCAAGGGAACAGGGGGCTTTTCGCCGGGGAGCTGTTTTTT.

The V gene is TRBV6-1, the J gene TRBJ1-5; 8 nucleotides agree with TRBD1. The CDR3 totals 14 residues. Germline CDR1 reads MNHNS; CDR2 reads SASEGT. J gave up 2 bases and V 8 bases, and 5 bases lay outside the gene matches. The CDR3: CASWETGGNQPQHF. The CDR3 DNA follows: TGTGCCAGCTGGGAGACAGGGGGCAATCAGCCCCAGCATTTT.

This sequence joins TRBV28 and TRBJ2-1; 7 bases fit TRBD1. This CDR3 region has 15 residues. Trimming at V came to 4 bases and at J to 7 bases, leaving 10 bases not matched to a gene. Germline V gene lookup returns CDR1 MDHEN and CDR2 SYDVKM. The CDR3 nucleotides read TGTGCCAGCAGTTCAGGGGGAACTTCTGTTAATGAGCAGTTCTTC. It yields the protein CASSSGGTSVNEQFF.

Remarks on this clone: Other DNA sequences of this sample code for an identical CDR3. The genes are TRBV14 and TRBJ2-5; D is unclear. The V and J ends lost 4 bases and 5 bases respectively, with 5 bases between them. The CDR3 has 11 residues. CDR1 is SGHDN and CDR2 is FVKESK in the germline V gene. Here the CDR3 reads CASSRWETQYF. In nucleotides, the CDR3 is TGTGCCAGCAGCCGTTGGGAGACCCAGTACTTC.

This clone was seen just once. The gene calls are TRBV6-1 and TRBJ1-5, with D maybe TRBD1 (5 bases). This CDR3 region has 15 residues. The V end lost 3 bases, the J end lost 3 bases, and 12 bases lay between the germline ends. Per germline, CDR1 MNHNS and CDR2 SASEGT. The CDR3 coding sequence is TGTGCCAGCAGTGATCGGGGGATGTACAATCAGCCCCAGCATTTT. Encoded protein: CASSDRGMYNQPQHF.

V and J are TRBV2 and TRBJ1-1; possible D gene TRBD1, 5 bases. This CDR3 has 15 amino acids. V gave up 2 bases and J gave up 3 bases, with 13 bases separating them. In germline, CDR1 is SNHLY, CDR2 FYNNEI. CDR3 sequence: CASSEPGQGDTEAFF. The CDR3 coding sequence is TGTGCCAGCAGTGAACCGGGGCAGGGAGACACTGAAGCTTTCTTT.

This clone turned up a few times. The chain links TRBV6-5 to TRBJ2-7; TRBD2 is a possible D gene (6 bases). CDR3 size: 15 residues. Trimming cost V 6 bases and J 1 base, with 16 bases left between them. Germline V lookup: CDR1 MNHEY, CDR2 SVGAGI. CDR3 protein: CASSIGTPPSYEQYV. The CDR3 DNA reads as TGTGCCAGCAGCATAGGGACTCCCCCGTCCTACGAGCAGTACGTC.